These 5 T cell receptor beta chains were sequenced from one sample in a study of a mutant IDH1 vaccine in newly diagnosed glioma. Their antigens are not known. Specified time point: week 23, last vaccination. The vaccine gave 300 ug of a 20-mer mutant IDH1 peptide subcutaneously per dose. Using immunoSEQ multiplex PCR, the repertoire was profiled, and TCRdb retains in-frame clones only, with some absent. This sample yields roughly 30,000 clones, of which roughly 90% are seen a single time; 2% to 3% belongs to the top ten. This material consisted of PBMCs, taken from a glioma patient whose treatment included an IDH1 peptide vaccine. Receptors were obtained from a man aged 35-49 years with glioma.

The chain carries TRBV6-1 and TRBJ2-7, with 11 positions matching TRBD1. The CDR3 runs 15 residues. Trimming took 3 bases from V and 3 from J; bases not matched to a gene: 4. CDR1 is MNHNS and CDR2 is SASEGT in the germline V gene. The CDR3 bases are TGTGCCAGCAGTGAGGGACAGGGGGTCAACTACGAGCAGTACTTC. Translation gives CASSEGQGVNYEQYF.

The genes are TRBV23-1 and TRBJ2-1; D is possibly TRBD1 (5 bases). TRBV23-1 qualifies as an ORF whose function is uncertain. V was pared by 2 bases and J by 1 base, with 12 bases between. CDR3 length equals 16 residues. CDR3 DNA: TGCGCCAGCAGTCAACCGTCCAGGGTATCCTACAATGAGCAGTTCTTC. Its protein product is CASSQPSRVSYNEQFF.

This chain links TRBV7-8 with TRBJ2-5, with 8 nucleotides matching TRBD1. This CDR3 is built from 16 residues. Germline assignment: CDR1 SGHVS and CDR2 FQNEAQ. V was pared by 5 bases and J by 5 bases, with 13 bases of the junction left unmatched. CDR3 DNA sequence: TGTGCCAGCAGCATTTGGACAGGGAATCTTAAGGAGACCCAGTACTTC. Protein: CASSIWTGNLKETQYF.

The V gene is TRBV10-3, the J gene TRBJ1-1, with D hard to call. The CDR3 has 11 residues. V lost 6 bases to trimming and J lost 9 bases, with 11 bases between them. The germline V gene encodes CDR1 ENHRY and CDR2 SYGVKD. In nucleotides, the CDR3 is TGTGCCATCAGCTCCGGAGGGAAAGCTTTCTTT. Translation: CAISSGGKAFF.

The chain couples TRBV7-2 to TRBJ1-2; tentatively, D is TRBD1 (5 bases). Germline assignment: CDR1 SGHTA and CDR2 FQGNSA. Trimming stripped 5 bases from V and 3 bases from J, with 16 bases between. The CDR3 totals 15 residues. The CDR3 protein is CASSPSRAVDYGYTF. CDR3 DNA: TGTGCCAGCAGCCCAAGCAGGGCCGTAGACTATGGCTACACCTTC.